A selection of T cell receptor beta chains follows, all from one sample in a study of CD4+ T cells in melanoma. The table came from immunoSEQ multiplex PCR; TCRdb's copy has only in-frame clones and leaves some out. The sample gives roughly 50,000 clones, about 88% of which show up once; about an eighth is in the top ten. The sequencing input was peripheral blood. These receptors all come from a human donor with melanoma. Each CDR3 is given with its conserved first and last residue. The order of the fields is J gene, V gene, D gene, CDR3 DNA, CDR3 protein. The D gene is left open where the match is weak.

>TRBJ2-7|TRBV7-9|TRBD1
TGTGCCAGCAGCTTAGGTGACAGGGGCGAGCAGTACTTC
CASSLGDRGEQYF
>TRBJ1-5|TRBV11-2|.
TGTGCCAGCAGCTCAGGGACCTATAGCAATCAGCCCCAGCATTTT
CASSSGTYSNQPQHF
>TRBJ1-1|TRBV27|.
TGTGCCAGCAGTAATCGGGCATTGGGGACTGAAGCTTTCTTT
CASSNRALGTEAFF
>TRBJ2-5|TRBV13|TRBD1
TGTGCCAGCAGCTTCGACAGGGGGCGCGGGGAGACCCAGTACTTC
CASSFDRGRGETQYF
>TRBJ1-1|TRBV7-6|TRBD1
TGTGCCAGCAGCCGGGACAGCAACACTGAAGCTTTCTTT
CASSRDSNTEAFF
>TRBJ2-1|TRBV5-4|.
TGTGCCAGCAGGCCTTGGGATTCCTACAATGAGCAGTTCTTC
CASRPWDSYNEQFF
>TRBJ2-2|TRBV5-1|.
TGCGCCAGCAGCTTCGGGAACGTGGCCGGGGAGCTGTTTTTT
CASSFGNVAGELFF
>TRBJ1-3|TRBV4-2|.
TGTGCCAGCAGCCAAGCGGCAGGAGGTAGCACCATATATTTT
CASSQAAGGSTIYF
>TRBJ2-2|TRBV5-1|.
TGCGCCAGCAGCTTGGCACTAGTCGGGGAGCTGTTTTTT
CASSLALVGELFF
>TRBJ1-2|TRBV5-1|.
TGCGCCAGCAGCTTGGACCCCAGCGCTCTTTATGGCTACACCTTC
CASSLDPSALYGYTF
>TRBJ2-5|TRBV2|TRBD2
TGTGCCAGCGGGCGGGGGGCAGAGACCCAGTACTTC
CASGRGAETQYF
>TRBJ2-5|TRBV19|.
TGTGCCAGTAGTACCCGGGACTTCCAAGAGACCCAGTACTTC
CASSTRDFQETQYF
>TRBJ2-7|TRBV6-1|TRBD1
TGTGCCAGCAGTGCGGATGGACAGGTCTACGAGCAGTACTTC
CASSADGQVYEQYF
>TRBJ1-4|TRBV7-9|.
TGTGCCAGCAGCTTAAATGGGCAGGGAACTGAAAAACTGTTTTTT
CASSLNGQGTEKLFF
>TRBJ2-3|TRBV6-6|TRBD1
TGTGCCAGCAGTTACTCGGACAGGACTAGCACAGATACGCAGTATTTT
CASSYSDRTSTDTQYF
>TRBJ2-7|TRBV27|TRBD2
TGTGCCAGCAGTGTGACTAGCGGGGCAATCGCCTACGAGCAGTACTTC
CASSVTSGAIAYEQYF
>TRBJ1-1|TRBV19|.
TGTGCCAGTAGTGCCAGGCCGAACACTGAAGCTTTCTTT
CASSARPNTEAFF
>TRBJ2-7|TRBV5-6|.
TGTGCCAGCAGCTCGTTCCCCCCGGGGTTCTACGAGCAGTACTTC
CASSSFPPGFYEQYF
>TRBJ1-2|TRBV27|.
TGTGCCAGCAGCACGACCGGGACAAACCCCCACTATGGCTACACCTTC
CASSTTGTNPHYGYTF